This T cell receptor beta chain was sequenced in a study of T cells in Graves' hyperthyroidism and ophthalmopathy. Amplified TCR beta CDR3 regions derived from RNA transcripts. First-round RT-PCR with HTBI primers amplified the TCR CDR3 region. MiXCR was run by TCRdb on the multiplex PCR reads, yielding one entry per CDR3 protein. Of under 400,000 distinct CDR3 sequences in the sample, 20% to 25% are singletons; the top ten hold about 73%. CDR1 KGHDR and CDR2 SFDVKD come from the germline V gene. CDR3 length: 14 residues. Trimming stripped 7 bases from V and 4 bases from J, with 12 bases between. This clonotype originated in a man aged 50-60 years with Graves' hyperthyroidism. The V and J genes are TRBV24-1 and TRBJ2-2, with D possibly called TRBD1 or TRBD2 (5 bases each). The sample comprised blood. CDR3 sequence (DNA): TGTGCCACCAGCCGGGACGGCATCACCGGGGAGCTGTTTTTT. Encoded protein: CATSRDGITGELFF.